These 3 T cell receptor beta chains came from one sample sequenced in a study of CD4 T cells in relation to SARS-CoV-2 and coronaviruses. CD4+ T cells from unexposed donors were obtained before the COVID-19 pandemic (2011-2018). After approximately 10 days of culture, CD4+ T cells were isolated. Data came from immunoSEQ multiplex PCR; TCRdb stores just in-frame clones and leaves some out. Of about 22,000 clones listed, 70% to 80% are singletons. These receptors lack a known antigen. Sequencing used CD4+ T cells from PBMCs, cultured in vitro. The receptor source for this set is a human donor in good health.

The sample holds a few counts of this clone. The chain has TRBV18 and TRBJ2-7; D is perhaps TRBD1 or TRBD2 (5 bases each). V lost 2 bases and J lost 3, with 11 bases in between. This CDR3 has 14 residues. Per germline, CDR1 KGHSH and CDR2 LQKENI. CDR3 nucleotides: TGTGCCAGCTCACCAGGGGCCGGGGTCTACGAGCAGTACTTC. It specifies CASSPGAGVYEQYF.

The V and J genes are TRBV12-5 and TRBJ2-5, with TRBD2 matching 8 bases. V shed 6 bases, J shed 1 base, and the junction held 7 bases outside the gene matches. CDR3 length: 15 residues. Germline CDR1 and CDR2: LGHNT and FRNRAP. The CDR3 loop reads CASGPLGLGQETQYF. CDR3 sequence (DNA): TGTGCTAGTGGCCCCCTGGGACTAGGCCAAGAGACCCAGTACTTC. Filled out from reference TRBV12-5 and TRBJ2-5, the complete variable domain reads DARVTQTPRHKVTEMGQEVTMRCQPILGHNTVFWYRQTMMQGLELLAYFRNRAPLDDSGMPKDRFSAEMPDATLATLKIQPSEPRDSAVYFCASGPLGLGQETQYFGPGTRLLVL.

This sequence joins TRBV7-3 and TRBJ2-1, with a possible D match to TRBD2 (6 bases). The CDR3 length is 16 residues. Germline CDR1 and CDR2: SGHTA and FQGTGA. Deletions cut 5 bases from V and 9 bases from J, with 23 bases between. CDR3 bases: TGTGCCAGCAGCCACAATCGTGACACCGCGGGGAGTGAGCAGTTCTTC. Amino acid sequence: CASSHNRDTAGSEQFF.